The T cell receptor beta chain under discussion was sequenced for a study of T-cell memory formation after mild COVID-19 (dated by TCRdb to the early 2020s). Looking at the study overall: TCR sequence clusters from the two donors were found to be largely donor specific. Longitudinal TCRalpha and TCRbeta repertoire sequencing tracked T-cell clones expanding and contracting after mild COVID-19 in a couple of donors. The cohort was made up of two young adult volunteers, one female and one male, who were previously healthy.

Sequencing relied on an Illumina NovaSeq 6000. cDNA libraries for TCRalpha and TCRbeta were prepared by 5'RACE using constant-segment primers, with sample barcodes and unique molecular identifiers added. Trizol reagent was used to extract RNA from every sample. Libraries were amplified in two PCR steps, with a second sample barcode and Illumina TruSeq adapters added in the second step. Libraries were sequenced on an Illumina NovaSeq with 2 x 150 bp paired-end reads. The original pipeline was this. With migec v1.2.7, reads were demultiplexed and then collapsed into UMI-guided consensus sequences. Using mixcr v2.1.11, the UMI consensuses were aligned to TRA and TRB V and J templates and assembled into clonotypes. A clonotype was counted as expanded or contracted only if both edgeR and NoisET called the change significant, with noise models trained on biological replicates. For edgeR calls, a false discovery rate-adjusted p below 0.01 and a log2 fold-change threshold of 1 were applied. As an exploratory analysis of dynamics, max-normalized trajectories of the 1000 most abundant clonotypes were examined with PCA combined with hierarchical clustering. Separately sequenced CD4+ and CD8+ repertoires were used to assign the CD4 or CD8 phenotype of responding clones. TCRdb itself trimmed the public reads at Q25 with fastp, ran MiXCR and retained productive beta chains. Identical CDR3 protein sequences are pooled into one entry, listed with their most common genes and DNA. The V and J calls were not made by the authors but by TCRdb's processing. Here the sample has about 390,000 distinct CDR3 sequences; roughly 15% occur a single time. About 22% of the sample comes from the top ten.

Ficoll-Paque density gradient centrifugation was the method used to isolate PBMCs. The paper as a whole reports these results and caveats: Some responding clones were found in pre-infection memory, which suggests that pre-existing cross-reactive memory T cells took part in the SARS-CoV-2 response. Contracting CD4+ clones appeared mostly in the CM and EM memory subsets, whereas CD8+ clones were enriched in EMRA. The study included only two mild cases, and larger cohorts that include severe cases with pre-infection samples were judged to be necessary. From day 15 to 85, contracting clones showed balanced CD4/CD8 phenotypes, whereas a second wave of clones that expanded from day 15 to 37 leaned towards CD4+. Whether the second-wave clones peaking on day 37 were SARS-CoV-2 specific was not confirmed.

CDR1 and CDR2, per the germline V gene, are ENHRY and SYGVKD. Trimmed from V: 0 bases; trimmed from J: 2 bases; junction bases lacking a gene match: 9. Inclusive of the bounding cysteine and phenylalanine, the CDR3 is 17 residues long. Just CDR3 DNA is preserved here, 51 bases in frame from base 1. Comment on this clonotype: Its binding antigen is unknown. No base quality information exists; no much larger clone differs at one position.

This TCR came from a man aged 18 to 30 who had mild COVID-19 (a few samples of this study predate the infection). The sample titles of this study are shuffled in the database, so cell type and time point are left out; the donor was told from shared clones. The V gene is TRBV10-3 and the J gene is TRBJ2-5; 7 bases in between match TRBD2. Input material: PBMCs or a T cell subset sorted from them (not recorded which). The CDR3 reads CAISESERGRLQETQYF. DNA sequence: TGTGCCATCAGTGAGTCTGAGCGGGGTCGGTTACAAGAGACCCAGTACTTC.